Each of the 4 T cell receptor beta chains below was sequenced from the same sample in a study of T cell responses to AZD1222 COVID-19 vaccine. Assay used: immunoSEQ multiplex PCR; TCRdb lists only in-frame clones, some missing. The sample lists approximately 140,000 clones, approximately 90% occurring once. The material sequenced was peripheral blood, taken on day 0 of AZD1222 vaccination. The receptors come from an adult in good health.

The J gene is TRBJ2-1, the V gene TRBV6-5, with 7 nucleotides matching TRBD2. CDR1 and CDR2 from the germline V gene are MNHEY and SVGAGI. Trimming cost V 6 bases and J 5 bases; bases outside gene matches: 7. The CDR3 covers 14 residues. The CDR3 DNA follows: TGTGCCAGCAGGGCCGGGACTACGAACAATGAGCAGTTCTTC. Its protein is CASRAGTTNNEQFF.

This rearrangement joins TRBV19 to TRBJ1-6; 9 nucleotides agree with TRBD1. V gave up 4 bases and J gave up 7 bases; unmatched junction bases: 5. This CDR3 has 15 residues. The V gene's germline CDR1 is LNHDA and CDR2 SQIVND (reference sequence). This chain's CDR3 is CASSKGQGWNSPLHF. The DNA of the CDR3 is TGTGCCAGTAGTAAAGGACAGGGGTGGAATTCACCCCTCCACTTT. Full variable domain (missing parts from reference TRBV19 and TRBJ1-6): DGGITQSPKYLFRKEGQNVTLSCEQNLNHDAMYWYRQDPGQGLRLIYYSQIVNDFQKGDIAEGYSVSREKKESFPLTVTSAQKNPTAFYLCASSKGQGWNSPLHFGNGTRLTVT.

The chain employs TRBV28 and TRBJ1-2; D remains ambiguous. Per germline, CDR1 MDHEN and CDR2 SYDVKM. The CDR3 is 14 residues long. V lost 7 bases and J lost 4, with 16 bases in between. In DNA form, the CDR3 reads TGTGCCAGCACCGGCCGTGGCGGGCCCTATGGCTACACCTTC. Its translation: CASTGRGGPYGYTF.

The table lists this clone with a count of one. The CDR3 DNA is TGTGCCAGCAGCGCACAGGGACCGAACACTGAAGCTTTCTTT. Residues: CASSAQGPNTEAFF. V usage is TRBV9 and J usage is TRBJ1-1; D may be TRBD1 (6 bases). Germline CDR1 and CDR2: SGDLS and YYNGEE. V shed 3 bases and J shed 1 base, with 10 bases lying between them. This CDR3 region has 14 residues.